This TCR beta chain stems from a study of T cell clonality in common variable immunodeficiency. In germline, CDR1 is DFQATT, CDR2 SNEGSKA (reference sequence). The CDR3 totals 17 residues. The ends lost 2 bases at V and 4 bases at J; junction bases unmatched: 10. Generated by immunoSEQ multiplex PCR, the TCRdb table keeps only in-frame clones and is missing some. Captured here are tens of thousands of clones, none seen once; the top ten comprise 10% to 15%. About this clone: The DNA ends 3 residues before the CDR3 does, and the rest of the CDR3 is filled in from the germline J gene.

V and J are TRBV20-1 and TRBJ2-3; 12 bases fit TRBD2. The clonotype was recovered from a person aged 18 to 70 in good health. The sequencing sample was made of peripheral blood mononuclear cells. The DNA read from the CDR3 is TGCAGTGCTAGACTTCTAGCGGGGGGGCCGGTAGCAGATACG. It encodes CSARLLAGGPVADT. Given in full, the CDR3 is CSARLLAGGPVADTQYF.